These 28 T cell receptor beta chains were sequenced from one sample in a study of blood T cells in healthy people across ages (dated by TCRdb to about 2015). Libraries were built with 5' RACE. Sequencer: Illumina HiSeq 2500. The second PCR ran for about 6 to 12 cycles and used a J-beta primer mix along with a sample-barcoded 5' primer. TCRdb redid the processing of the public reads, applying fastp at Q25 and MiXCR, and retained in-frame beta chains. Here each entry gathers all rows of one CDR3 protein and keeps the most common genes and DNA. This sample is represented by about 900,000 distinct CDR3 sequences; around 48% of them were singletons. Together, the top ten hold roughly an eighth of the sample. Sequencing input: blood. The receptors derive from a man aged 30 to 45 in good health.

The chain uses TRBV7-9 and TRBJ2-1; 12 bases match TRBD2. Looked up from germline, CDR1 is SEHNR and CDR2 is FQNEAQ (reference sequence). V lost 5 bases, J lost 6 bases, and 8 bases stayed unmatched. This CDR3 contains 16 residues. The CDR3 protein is CASSPTSGSEGNEQFF. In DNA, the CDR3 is TGTGCCAGCAGCCCGACTAGCGGGAGTGAAGGCAATGAGCAGTTCTTC.

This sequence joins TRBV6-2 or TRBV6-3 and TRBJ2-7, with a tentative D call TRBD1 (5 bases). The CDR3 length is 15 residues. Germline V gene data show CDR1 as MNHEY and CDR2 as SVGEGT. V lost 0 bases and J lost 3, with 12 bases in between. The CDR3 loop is CASSYSLGPNYEQYF. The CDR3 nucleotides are TGTGCCAGCAGTTACTCGCTGGGGCCGAACTACGAGCAGTACTTC.

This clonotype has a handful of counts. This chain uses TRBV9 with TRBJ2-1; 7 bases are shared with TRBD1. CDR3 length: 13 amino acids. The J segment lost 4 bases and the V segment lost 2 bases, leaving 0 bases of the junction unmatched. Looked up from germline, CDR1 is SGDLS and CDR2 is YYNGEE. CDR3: CASSVRGYNEQFF. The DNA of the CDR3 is TGTGCCAGCAGCGTCAGGGGGTACAATGAGCAGTTCTTC.

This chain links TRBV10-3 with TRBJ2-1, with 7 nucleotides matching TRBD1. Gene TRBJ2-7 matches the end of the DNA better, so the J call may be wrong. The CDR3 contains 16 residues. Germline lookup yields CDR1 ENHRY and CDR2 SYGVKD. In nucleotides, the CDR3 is TGTGCCATCAGTGCGAGACAGGGAACCTCCTACAATGAGCAGTACTTC. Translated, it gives CAISARQGTSYNEQYF.

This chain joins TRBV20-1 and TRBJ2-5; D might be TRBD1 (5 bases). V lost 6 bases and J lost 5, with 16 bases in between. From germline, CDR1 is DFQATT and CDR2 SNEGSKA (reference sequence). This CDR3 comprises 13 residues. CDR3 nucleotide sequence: TGCAGTGCAGAGCCAGCAGGGTTGGAGACCCAGTACTTC. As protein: CSAEPAGLETQYF.

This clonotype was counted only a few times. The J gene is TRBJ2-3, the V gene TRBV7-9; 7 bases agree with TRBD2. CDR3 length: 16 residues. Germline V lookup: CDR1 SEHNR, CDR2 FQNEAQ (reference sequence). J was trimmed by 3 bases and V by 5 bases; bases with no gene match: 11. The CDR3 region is CASSLFQGGETDTQYF. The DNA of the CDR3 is TGTGCCAGCAGCCTATTTCAGGGAGGGGAAACAGATACGCAGTATTTT.

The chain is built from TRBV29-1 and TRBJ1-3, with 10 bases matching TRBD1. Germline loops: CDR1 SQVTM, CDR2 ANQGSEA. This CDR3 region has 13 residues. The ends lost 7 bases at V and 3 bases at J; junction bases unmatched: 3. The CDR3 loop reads CSAGDRGGNTIYF. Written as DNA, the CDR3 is TGCAGCGCGGGGGACAGGGGTGGAAACACCATATATTTT.

The CDR3 loop is CASNWDRESYNEQFF. The CDR3 DNA sequence: TGTGCCAGTAACTGGGACAGGGAATCCTACAATGAGCAGTTCTTC. V usage is TRBV19 and J usage is TRBJ2-1; the match to TRBD1 covers 9 bases. The CDR3 is 15 residues long. The germline V gene has CDR1 LNHDA and CDR2 SQIVND (reference sequence). J was trimmed by 1 base and V by 7 bases; bases with no gene match: 5.

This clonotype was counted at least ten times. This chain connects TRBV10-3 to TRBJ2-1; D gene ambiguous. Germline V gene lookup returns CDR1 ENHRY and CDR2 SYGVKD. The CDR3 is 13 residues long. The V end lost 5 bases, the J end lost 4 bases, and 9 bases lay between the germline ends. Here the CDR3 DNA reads TGTGCCATCAGTCGAGACAATTACAATGAGCAGTTCTTC. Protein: CAISRDNYNEQFF.

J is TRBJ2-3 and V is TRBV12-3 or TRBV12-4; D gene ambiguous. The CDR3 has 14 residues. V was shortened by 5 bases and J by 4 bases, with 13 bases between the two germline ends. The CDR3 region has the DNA TGTGCCAGCAGTCCACCGGTGGGCCCAGATACGCAGTATTTT. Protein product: CASSPPVGPDTQYF.

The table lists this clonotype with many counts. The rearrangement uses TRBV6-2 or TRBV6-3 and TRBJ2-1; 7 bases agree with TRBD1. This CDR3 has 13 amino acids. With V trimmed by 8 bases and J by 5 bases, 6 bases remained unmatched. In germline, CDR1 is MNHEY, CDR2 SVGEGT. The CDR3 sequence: CASADRENNEQFF. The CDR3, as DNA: TGTGCCAGCGCTGACAGGGAAAACAATGAGCAGTTCTTC.

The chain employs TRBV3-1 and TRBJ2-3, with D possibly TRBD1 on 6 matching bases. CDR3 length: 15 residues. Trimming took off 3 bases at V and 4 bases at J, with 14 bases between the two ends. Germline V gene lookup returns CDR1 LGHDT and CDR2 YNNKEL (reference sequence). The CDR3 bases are TGTGCCAGCAGCCATGTCCGCCCAGGGGCAGATACGCAGTATTTT. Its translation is CASSHVRPGADTQYF.

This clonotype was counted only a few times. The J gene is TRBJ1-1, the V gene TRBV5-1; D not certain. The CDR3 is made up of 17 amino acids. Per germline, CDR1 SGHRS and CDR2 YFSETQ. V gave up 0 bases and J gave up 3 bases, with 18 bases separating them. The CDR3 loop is CASSLDGLGGGYTEAFF. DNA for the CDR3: TGCGCCAGCAGCTTGGATGGCTTAGGTGGAGGATACACTGAAGCTTTCTTT.

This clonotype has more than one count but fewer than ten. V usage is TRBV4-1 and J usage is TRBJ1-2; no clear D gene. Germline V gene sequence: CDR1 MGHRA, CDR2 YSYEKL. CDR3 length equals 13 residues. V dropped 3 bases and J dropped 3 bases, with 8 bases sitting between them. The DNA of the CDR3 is TGCGCCAGCAGCCATGTGGGGTACTATGGCTACACCTTC. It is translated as CASSHVGYYGYTF.

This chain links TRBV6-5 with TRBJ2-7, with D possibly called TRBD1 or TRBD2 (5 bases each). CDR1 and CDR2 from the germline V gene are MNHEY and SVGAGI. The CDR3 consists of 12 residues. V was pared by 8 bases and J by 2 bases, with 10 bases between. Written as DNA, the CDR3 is TGTGCCAGCCGGGACGGCACCTACGAGCAGTACTTC. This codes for CASRDGTYEQYF.

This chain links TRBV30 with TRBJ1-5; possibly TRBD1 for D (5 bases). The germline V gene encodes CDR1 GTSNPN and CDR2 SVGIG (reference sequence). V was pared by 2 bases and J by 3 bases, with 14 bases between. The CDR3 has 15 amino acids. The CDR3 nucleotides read TGTGCCTGGAGTCTTGGGGGAAGGACCAATCAGCCCCAGCATTTT. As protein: CAWSLGGRTNQPQHF.

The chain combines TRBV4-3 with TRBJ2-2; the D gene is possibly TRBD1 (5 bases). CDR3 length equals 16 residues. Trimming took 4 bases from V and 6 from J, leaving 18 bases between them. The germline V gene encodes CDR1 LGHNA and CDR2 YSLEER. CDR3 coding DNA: TGCGCCAGCAGCCCCCGGTCAGGGATTGTCGCCGGGGAGCTGTTTTTT. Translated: CASSPRSGIVAGELFF.

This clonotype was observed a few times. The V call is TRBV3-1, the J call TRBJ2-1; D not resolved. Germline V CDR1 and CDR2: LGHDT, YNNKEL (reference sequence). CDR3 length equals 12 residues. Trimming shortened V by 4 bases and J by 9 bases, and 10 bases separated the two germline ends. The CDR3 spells CASSRRVAEQFF. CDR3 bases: TGTGCCAGCAGCCGACGAGTTGCTGAGCAGTTCTTC.

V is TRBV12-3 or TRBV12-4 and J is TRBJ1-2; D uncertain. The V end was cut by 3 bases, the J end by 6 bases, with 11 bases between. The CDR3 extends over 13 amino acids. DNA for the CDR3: TGTGCCAGCAGTTTCTCCGTGCGCGATGGCTACACCTTC. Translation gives CASSFSVRDGYTF.

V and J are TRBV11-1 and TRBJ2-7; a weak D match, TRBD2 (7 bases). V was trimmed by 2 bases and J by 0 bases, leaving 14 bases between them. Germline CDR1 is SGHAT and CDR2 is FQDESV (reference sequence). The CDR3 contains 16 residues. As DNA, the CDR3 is TGTGCCAGCAGCTTAAACGGGGGGCCAGGCTCCTACGAGCAGTACTTC. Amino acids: CASSLNGGPGSYEQYF. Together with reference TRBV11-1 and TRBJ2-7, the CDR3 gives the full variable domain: EAEVAQSPRYKITEKSQAVAFWCDPISGHATLYWYRQILGQGPELLVQFQDESVVDDSQLPKDRFSAERLKGVDSTLKIQPAELGDSAMYLCASSLNGGPGSYEQYFGPGTRLTVT.

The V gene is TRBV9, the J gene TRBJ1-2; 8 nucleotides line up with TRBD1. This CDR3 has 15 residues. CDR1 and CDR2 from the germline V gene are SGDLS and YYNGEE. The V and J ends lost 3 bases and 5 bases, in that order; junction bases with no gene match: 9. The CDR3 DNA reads TGTGCCAGCAGCGCAAGGACAGGGATCGGGTATGGCTACACCTTC. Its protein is CASSARTGIGYGYTF. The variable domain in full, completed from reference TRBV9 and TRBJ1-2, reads DSGVTQTPKHLITATGQRVTLRCSPRSGDLSVYWYQQSLDQGLQFLIQYYNGEERAKGNILERFSAQQFPDLHSELNLSSLELGDSALYFCASSARTGIGYGYTFGSGTRLTVV.

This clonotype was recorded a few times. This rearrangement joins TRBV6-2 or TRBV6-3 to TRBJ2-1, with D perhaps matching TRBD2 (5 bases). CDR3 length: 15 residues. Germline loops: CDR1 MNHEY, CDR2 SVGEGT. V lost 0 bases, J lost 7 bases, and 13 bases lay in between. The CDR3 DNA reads TGTGCCAGCAGTTACTCTTCCCGGGGTCCGAATGAGCAGTTCTTC. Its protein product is CASSYSSRGPNEQFF.

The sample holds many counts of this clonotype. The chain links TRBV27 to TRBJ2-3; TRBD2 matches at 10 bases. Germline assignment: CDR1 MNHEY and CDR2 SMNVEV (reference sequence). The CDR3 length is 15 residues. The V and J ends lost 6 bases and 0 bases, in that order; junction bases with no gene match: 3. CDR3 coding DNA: TGTGCCAGCAGACTACTAGCGGGGAGCACAGATACGCAGTATTTT. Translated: CASRLLAGSTDTQYF.

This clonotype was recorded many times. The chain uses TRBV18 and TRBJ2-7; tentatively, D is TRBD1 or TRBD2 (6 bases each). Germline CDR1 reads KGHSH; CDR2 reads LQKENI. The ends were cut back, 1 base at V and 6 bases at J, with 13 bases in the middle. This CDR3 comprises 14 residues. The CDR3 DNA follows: TGTGCCAGCTCACCACTTACCGGGGGCGGCGAGCAGTACTTC. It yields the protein CASSPLTGGGEQYF.

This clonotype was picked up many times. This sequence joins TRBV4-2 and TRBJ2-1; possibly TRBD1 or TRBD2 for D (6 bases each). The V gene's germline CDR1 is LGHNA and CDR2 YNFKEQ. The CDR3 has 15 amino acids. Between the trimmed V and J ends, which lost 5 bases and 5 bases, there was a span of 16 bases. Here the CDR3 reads CASSDGGPTHNEQFF. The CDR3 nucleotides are TGTGCCAGCAGCGACGGGGGCCCTACCCACAATGAGCAGTTCTTC.

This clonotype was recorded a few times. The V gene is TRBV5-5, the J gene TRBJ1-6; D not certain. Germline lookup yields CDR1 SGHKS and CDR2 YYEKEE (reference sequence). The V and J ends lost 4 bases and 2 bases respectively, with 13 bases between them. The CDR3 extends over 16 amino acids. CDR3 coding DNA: TGTGCCAGCAGCCTGACTCTTGCGCCCTATAATTCACCCCTCCACTTT. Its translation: CASSLTLAPYNSPLHF. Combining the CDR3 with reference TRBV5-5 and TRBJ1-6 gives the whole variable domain DAGVTQSPTHLIKTRGQQVTLRCSPISGHKSVSWYQQVLGQGPQFIFQYYEKEERGRGNFPDRFSARQFPNYSSELNVNALLLGDSALYLCASSLTLAPYNSPLHFGNGTRLTVT.

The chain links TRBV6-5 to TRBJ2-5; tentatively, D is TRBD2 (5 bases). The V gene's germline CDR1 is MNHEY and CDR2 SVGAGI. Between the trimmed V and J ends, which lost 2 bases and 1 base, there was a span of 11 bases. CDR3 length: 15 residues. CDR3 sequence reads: CASSYLQDFQETQYF. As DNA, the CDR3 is TGTGCCAGCAGTTACCTGCAGGACTTCCAAGAGACCCAGTACTTC.

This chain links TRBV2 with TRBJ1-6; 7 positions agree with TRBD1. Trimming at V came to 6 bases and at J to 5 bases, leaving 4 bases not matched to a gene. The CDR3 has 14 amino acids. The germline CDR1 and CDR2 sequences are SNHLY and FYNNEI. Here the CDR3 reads CASRGTADNSPLHF. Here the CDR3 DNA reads TGTGCCAGCAGGGGGACAGCAGATAATTCACCCCTCCACTTT.